This record concerns one T cell receptor beta chain sequence. Its cognate antigen has yet to be identified. Per-nucleotide qualities are absent, and no much larger clonotype sits a single base away. This sample was included in a study of T-cell memory formation after mild COVID-19 (dated by TCRdb to about 2021). The study in broad terms: Most TCR sequence clusters were specific to one of the two donors. In a couple of donors, T-cell clones that expanded and contracted after mild COVID-19 were tracked by sequencing TCRalpha and TCRbeta repertoires over time. Two young, previously healthy adult volunteers, one female and one male, were included in the cohort. Beyond this particular receptor, the publication reports: From day 15 to 85, contracting clones showed balanced CD4/CD8 phenotypes, whereas a second wave of clones that expanded from day 15 to 37 leaned towards CD4+. Contracting CD4+ clones appeared mostly in the CM and EM memory subsets, whereas CD8+ clones were enriched in EMRA. The second-wave clones that peaked on day 37 were not confirmed to be SARS-CoV-2 specific. Some responding clones were found in pre-infection memory, which suggests that pre-existing cross-reactive memory T cells took part in the SARS-CoV-2 response. The study covered only a couple of mild cases, and larger cohorts including severe cases with pre-infection samples were considered necessary.

The instrument given in TCRdb is Illumina NovaSeq 6000. TCRalpha and TCRbeta cDNA libraries were built by 5'RACE with constant-segment primers, adding sample barcodes and unique molecular identifiers. Trizol reagent was used to extract RNA from every sample. Libraries were amplified in two PCR steps, with a second sample barcode and Illumina TruSeq adapters added in the second step. Sequencing of libraries was performed on an Illumina NovaSeq with 2 x 150 bp paired-end reads. The study's own analysis went as follows. Reads were demultiplexed and collapsed into UMI-guided consensus sequences with migec v1.2.7. Using mixcr v2.1.11, UMI consensuses were aligned to TRA and TRB V and J templates and then assembled into clonotypes. A clonotype was counted as expanded or contracted only if both edgeR and NoisET called the change significant, with noise models trained on biological replicates. For edgeR calls, the thresholds were a false discovery rate-adjusted p below 0.01 and a log2 fold-change of 1. As an exploratory analysis of dynamics, max-normalized trajectories of the 1000 most abundant clonotypes were examined with PCA combined with hierarchical clustering. Separately sequenced CD4+ and CD8+ repertoires were used to assign the CD4 or CD8 phenotype of responding clones. The public sequencing data were trimmed at Q25 with fastp and processed into clonotypes with MiXCR by TCRdb, which kept only in-frame beta chains. Rows with a matching CDR3 protein are joined into one entry that keeps the most common DNA and genes. The V and J calls come from TCRdb's annotation, not from the publication. The sample table shows about 90,000 distinct CDR3 sequences, and 13% are seen once. Jointly, the top ten make up about 28% of the sample.

Ficoll-Paque density gradient centrifugation was used to isolate PBMCs. Compared with germline, V lacks 2 bases and J lacks 11 bases; bases without a gene match: 8. The germline V gene sets CDR1 to MGHRA and CDR2 to YSYEKL. Its CDR3 holds 13 amino acids, cysteine through phenylalanine. CDR3 DNA only is kept here, 39 bases in frame from base 1. The clonotype was recovered from an adult woman who had mild COVID-19 (a few samples of this study predate the infection). The sample titles of this study are shuffled in the database, so cell type and time point are left out; the donor was told from shared clones. The chain uses TRBV4-1 and TRBJ1-1; TRBD1 fits 7 bases in the junction. The sequenced sample was PBMCs or a T cell subset sorted from them (not recorded which). The CDR3 in this case is CASSQFGGQDAFF. The sequenced DNA: TGCGCCAGCAGCCAATTTGGAGGACAGGACGCTTTCTTT.